These 8 T cell receptor beta chains share one sample of origin, sequenced in a study of early T cells in non-severe SARS-CoV-2 infection. TCRdb recomputed calls from the 5' RACE reads with MiXCR, one row per CDR3 protein. The sample shows more than 50,000 distinct CDR3 sequences, around 10% of them seen only once. The material sequenced was whole blood, taken at baseline. These receptors all stem from an adult who was a healthcare worker with PCR-confirmed SARS-CoV-2 infection or an uninfected control (not recorded which).

This clonotype showed up just a few times. The V and J genes are TRBV20-1 and TRBJ2-1, with D possibly being TRBD2 (6 bases). Germline-derived CDR1 and CDR2 are DFQATT and SNEGSKA (reference sequence). V lost 0 bases, J lost 0 bases, and 6 bases lay in between. The CDR3 extends over 14 amino acids. CDR3 in DNA: TGCAGTGCTAGAGACGGGAGCTCCTACAATGAGCAGTTCTTC. This codes for CSARDGSSYNEQFF.

This clonotype was counted a few times. The chain employs TRBV7-2 and TRBJ1-1; maybe TRBD1 (5 bases). Germline assignment: CDR1 SGHTA and CDR2 FQGNSA. Trimming took 5 bases from V and 11 from J, leaving 18 bases between them. The CDR3 consists of 13 residues. CDR3 coding DNA: TGTGCCAGCAGCCCGTGGGACGACTTTGGTGCTTTCTTT. This encodes CASSPWDDFGAFF.

There are many counts of this clonotype. CDR3 amino acids: CASSLAGPYYNEQFF. CDR3 nucleotides: TGTGCCAGCAGCTTAGCGGGACCCTACTACAATGAGCAGTTCTTC. The rearrangement links TRBV11-2 to TRBJ2-1, with D perhaps given as TRBD1 or TRBD2 (5 bases each). Germline V gives CDR1 SGHAT, CDR2 FQNNGV. V was cut by 1 base and J by 3 bases, with 10 bases left in between. This CDR3 comprises 15 residues.

Regarding this clonotype: Sequence at one end of the junction differs from germline and may be a read error. This rearrangement joins TRBV5-4 to TRBJ2-1; the match to TRBD1 covers 9 bases. The CDR3 is made up of 14 amino acids. Germline assignment: CDR1 SGHNT and CDR2 YYREEE (reference sequence). The CDR3 nucleotides are TGTGCCAGCAGCTCCGGCGGGACAGGGCATGAGGGGGACTTC. This gives the protein CASSSGGTGHEGDF.

The chain is built from TRBV7-2 and TRBJ2-1; 9 bases are shared with TRBD2. CDR3 length: 15 amino acids. V shed 0 bases and J 7 bases; nucleotides not matched to a gene: 4. In germline, CDR1 is SGHTA, CDR2 FQGNSA. The CDR3: CASSLASGRYNEQFF. CDR3 bases: TGTGCCAGCAGCTTAGCTAGCGGGAGATATAATGAGCAGTTCTTC.

This sequence joins TRBV20-1 and TRBJ1-1; D unclear. Per germline, CDR1 DFQATT and CDR2 SNEGSKA (reference sequence). The CDR3 spans 13 residues. V shed 5 bases and J shed 5 bases, with 15 bases lying between them. CDR3: CSAPRAPGTEAFF. Here the CDR3 DNA reads TGCAGTGCTCCCCGGGCACCGGGGACTGAAGCTTTCTTT.

The rearrangement joins TRBV29-1 to TRBJ2-7; no clear D. V lost 0 bases and J lost 4, with 4 bases in between. This CDR3 contains 11 residues. From germline, CDR1 is SQVTM and CDR2 ANQGSEA. The CDR3 DNA sequence: TGCAGCGTTGAAGAGAAGTACGAGCAGTACTTC. Translating gives CSVEEKYEQYF.

The chain employs TRBV28 and TRBJ1-4; D not certain. CDR3 length equals 14 residues. Germline CDR1 and CDR2: MDHEN and SYDVKM. V lost 6 bases, J lost 4 bases, and 12 bases lay in between. CDR3 DNA: TGTGCCAGCAGCTACAGCAGAATTAATGAAAAACTGTTTTTT. It yields the protein CASSYSRINEKLFF.